This TCR beta chain was sequenced during a study of blood T cell repertoires in COVID-19 (dated by TCRdb to about 2020). For context, the study as a whole: Samples from collaborators originated in the United States, Italy and Spain and spanned both the acute and convalescent phases of COVID-19. The prospective study material was composed of cDNA or gDNA derived from T cells, B-cell-depleted T cells, or PBMCs. Deeply sampled blood TCRbeta repertoires from subjects exposed to, actively infected with, or recovered from COVID-19 were included in the dataset. The repertoires were released in a freely available public database intended as a resource for research on the immune response to SARS-CoV-2. Samples came from the ongoing ImmuneRACE study (first 160 participants) plus 1,254 subjects from 6 global collaborators. Nearly every sample came with metadata listing a de-identified subject ID, COVID-19 status, age in years and sex. Where available, HLA class I and class II types were taken from metadata supplied by the sample provider and were not determined by assay-based typing. What the study reported, not specific to this receptor: The amount of clinical and demographic metadata varied by source and participant and was provided uncurated.

V is cut back by 5 bases and J by 4 bases, with 3 bases in the junction unmatched. Reading from cysteine to phenylalanine, the CDR3 counts 14 amino acids. The retained sequence is limited to the CDR3, 42 bases, with the frame set at the first base. Per the germline V gene (reference sequence), LNHDA is the CDR1 and SQIVND is the CDR2. A second Seattle source provided samples from volunteer blood donors who had recovered from COVID-19. Whole blood was collected in K2EDTA tubes by collaborating institutions according to the institutions' own protocols. For TCRbeta analysis, collaborators shipped samples as frozen whole blood, isolated PBMCs, or DNA extracted from either of those sample types. As regards this clone: The antigen it binds to is not known. Base qualities are not provided; no much larger clone lies one nucleotide away. This same CDR3 is encoded by further DNA sequences in the sample.

TCRbeta CDR3 regions were amplified from genomic DNA by means of the immunoSEQ Assay, a bias-controlled multiplex PCR. In the source study's methods: The number of nucleated cells in each sample was estimated by amplification of reference gene primers within the assay. To quantify the absolute abundance of each unique TCRbeta CDR3 rearrangement, sequence reads were collapsed and filtered. For each sample, productive Simpson clonality was calculated as the square root of Simpson's diversity index over productive rearrangements. Held by TCRdb, this immuneACCESS table contains in-frame sequences only and omits some clones. Under half of the omission traces to an unresolved V gene where checked; the cause of the rest is unknown. That table gives V, J and clone size, and the DNA gave D and trimming. Recorded for this sample are nearly 250,000 clones; 86% of them occurred a single time. Of the sample, 1.5% to 2% falls within the top ten clones.

The chain couples TRBV19 to TRBJ2-3; 10 bases in between match TRBD1. The sequence derives from an older woman who had recovered from COVID-19. Sequenced: peripheral blood. CDR3 loop: CASSVGTGADTQYF. The DNA sequence is given as TGTGCCAGTAGTGTCGGGACAGGGGCAGATACGCAGTATTTT.